What follows are 14 T cell receptor beta chains derived from one specimen sequenced in a study of T cells in Graves' hyperthyroidism and ophthalmopathy. Amplified TCR beta CDR3 regions derived from RNA transcripts. HTBI primers were the set used in a first-round RT-PCR of the TCR CDR3. TCRdb fed the multiplex PCR reads into MiXCR, producing one record per CDR3 protein. Of about 160,000 distinct CDR3 sequences in the sample, about a tenth were seen once. Sequencing input: blood. Receptors originate from a woman under 30 with Graves' hyperthyroidism that later progressed to Graves' ophthalmopathy.

This clonotype was observed at least ten times. The chain combines TRBV3-1 with TRBJ2-7; D is tentatively TRBD1 or TRBD2 (5 bases each). V was cut by 1 base and J by 6 bases, with 7 bases left in between. Germline loops: CDR1 LGHDT, CDR2 YNNKEL (reference sequence). The CDR3 sequence is 12 residues long. CDR3 in amino acids: CASSQAGPEQYF. In DNA, the CDR3 is TGTGCCAGCAGCCAAGCGGGACCCGAGCAGTACTTC.

The chain employs TRBV6-1 and TRBJ2-7; D gene unclear. V was clipped by 5 bases and J by 2 bases, with 16 bases between them. The CDR3 loop spans 15 amino acids. CDR1 and CDR2 (germline): MNHNS, SASEGT. CDR3 DNA sequence: TGTGCCAGCAGTCAGTGGCGCACCGGGCCCTACGAGCAGTACTTC. Translating gives CASSQWRTGPYEQYF.

This clonotype was seen many times. The J gene is TRBJ2-5, the V gene TRBV27; 9 bases are shared with TRBD2. The length of the CDR3 is 14 residues. The V gene end was trimmed by 7 bases and the J gene end by 3 bases; junction bases not matched to a gene: 6. Germline V gives CDR1 MNHEY, CDR2 SMNVEV (reference sequence). In nucleotides, the CDR3 is TGTGCCAGCATGGCTAGCGGGAAAAAAGAGACCCAGTACTTC. Its translation: CASMASGKKETQYF.

This clonotype was found a few times. CDR3 sequence: CAWRGGAGYGYTF. The CDR3 nucleotides are TGTGCCTGGAGGGGGGGGGCTGGCTATGGCTACACCTTC. The gene calls are TRBV30 and TRBJ1-2, with D maybe TRBD1 (6 bases). Trimming removed 3 bases from V and 4 bases from J, with 12 bases in between. Germline lookup yields CDR1 GTSNPN and CDR2 SVGIG (reference sequence). The CDR3 is made up of 13 amino acids.

A few counts support this clonotype. The chain joins TRBV19 to TRBJ2-1; 11 positions agree with TRBD2. The germline gives CDR1 LNHDA, CDR2 SQIVND (reference sequence). Trimming cost V 5 bases and J 8 bases; bases outside gene matches: 8. This CDR3 comprises 15 residues. The chain's CDR3 is CASSVTSGDIDEQFF. The CDR3 DNA sequence: TGTGCCAGTAGTGTGACTAGCGGGGATATCGATGAGCAGTTCTTC. Based on the CDR3 plus reference TRBV19 and TRBJ2-1, the full variable domain is DGGITQSPKYLFRKEGQNVTLSCEQNLNHDAMYWYRQDPGQGLRLIYYSQIVNDFQKGDIAEGYSVSREKKESFPLTVTSAQKNPTAFYLCASSVTSGDIDEQFFGPGTRLTVL.

This clonotype was picked up a small number of times. A much larger clone differs by one base, so this may be a read error. The chain joins TRBV20-1 to TRBJ2-1, with TRBD1 matching over 9 bases. The CDR3 runs to 14 residues. Looked up from germline, CDR1 is DFQATT and CDR2 is SNEGSKA (reference sequence). The junction had 6 bases not matched to a gene; V was cut back by 6 bases and J by 3 bases. CDR3 amino acids: CSALGQGGYNEQFF. The CDR3 DNA reads as TGCAGTGCCTTGGGACAGGGAGGCTACAATGAGCAGTTCTTC.

This clonotype showed up many times. The chain couples TRBV6-1 to TRBJ1-1, with 8 bases that match TRBD1. CDR1 is MNHNS and CDR2 is SASEGT in the germline V gene. CDR3 length: 17 amino acids. J lost 0 bases, V lost 5 bases, and 11 bases had no gene match. CDR3 nucleotide sequence: TGTGCCAGCAGTACCTGGACAGGGAATTCCATGAACACTGAAGCTTTCTTT. It specifies CASSTWTGNSMNTEAFF.

Only a few counts were recorded for this clonotype. CDR3 loop: CASSLQGVIMNTEAFF. The DNA of the CDR3 is TGTGCCAGCAGCTTACAGGGGGTAATCATGAACACTGAAGCTTTCTTT. J is TRBJ1-1 and V is TRBV5-6; 8 bases align to TRBD1. Germline V gene sequence: CDR1 SGHDT, CDR2 YYEEEE. V dropped 2 bases and J dropped 0; count of bases not matched to a gene: 6. CDR3 length: 16 residues.

The J gene is TRBJ2-1, the V gene TRBV20-1, with a possible D match to TRBD2 (5 bases). Trimming left V 3 bases short and J 4 bases short, with 13 bases between. CDR1 and CDR2 (germline): DFQATT, SNEGSKA (reference sequence). The CDR3 runs to 14 residues. The CDR3 protein is CSASSLAPYNEQFF. The CDR3 coding sequence is TGCAGTGCTAGCAGCCTAGCCCCTTACAATGAGCAGTTCTTC.

This clonotype was picked up many times. This chain joins TRBV18 and TRBJ1-1; D uncertain. The CDR3 totals 13 residues. Germline lookup yields CDR1 KGHSH and CDR2 LQKENI. Trimming left V 4 bases short and J 1 base short, with 7 bases between. CDR3 sequence (DNA): TGTGCCAGCTCACGATTACGGAACACTGAAGCTTTCTTT. As protein: CASSRLRNTEAFF. Filled out from reference TRBV18 and TRBJ1-1, the complete variable domain reads NAGVMQNPRHLVRRRGQEARLRCSPMKGHSHVYWYRQLPEEGLKFMVYLQKENIIDESGMPKERFSAEFPKEGPSILRIQQVVRGDSAAYFCASSRLRNTEAFFGQGTRLTVV.

This clonotype has just a few counts. J is TRBJ1-5 and V is TRBV20-1; no clear D. The V and J ends lost 5 bases and 2 bases respectively, with 13 bases between them. Germline lookup yields CDR1 DFQATT and CDR2 SNEGSKA (reference sequence). The CDR3 consists of 14 residues. The CDR3 here is CSAPGRGGNQPQHF. The CDR3 DNA reads as TGCAGTGCTCCTGGTCGGGGTGGCAATCAGCCCCAGCATTTT.

In this sample, this clonotype turned up a few times. This sequence joins TRBV5-1 and TRBJ2-1, with TRBD2 matching 11 bases. The CDR3 sequence is 17 residues long. Germline V lookup: CDR1 SGHRS, CDR2 YFSETQ. V shed 4 bases and J 4 bases; nucleotides not matched to a gene: 10. This CDR3 is CASSRGLAEGGYNEQFF. The CDR3, as DNA: TGCGCCAGCAGCAGGGGACTAGCGGAGGGGGGTTACAATGAGCAGTTCTTC.

This clonotype was counted a few times. The chain carries TRBV11-3 and TRBJ1-6; 7 nucleotides line up with TRBD1. This CDR3 region has 17 residues. V shed 5 bases and J 3 bases; nucleotides not matched to a gene: 10. In germline, CDR1 is SGHNT, CDR2 YENEEA. The CDR3 region has the DNA TGTGCCAGCAGCGTATGCCACAGGGGAGGCTATAATTCACCCCTCCACTTT. It codes for CASSVCHRGGYNSPLHF. Drawing the rest from reference TRBV11-3 and TRBJ1-6, the complete variable domain is EAGVVQSPRYKIIEKKQPVAFWCNPISGHNTLYWYLQNLGQGPELLIRYENEEAVDDSQLPKDRFSAERLKGVDSTLKIQPAELGDSAVYLCASSVCHRGGYNSPLHFGNGTRLTVT.

A remark on this clonotype: A read error may be the cause here, since a much bigger clone is one base away. V gene TRBV7-3 combines with J gene TRBJ2-7, with 7 positions matching TRBD2. The length of the CDR3 is 16 residues. CDR1 and CDR2 from the germline V gene are SGHTA and FQGTGA. In DNA, the CDR3 is TGTGTCAGCAGCGTAACGGGGACTAACAACTACTACGAGCAGTACTTC. Translated, it gives CVSSVTGTNNYYEQYF.